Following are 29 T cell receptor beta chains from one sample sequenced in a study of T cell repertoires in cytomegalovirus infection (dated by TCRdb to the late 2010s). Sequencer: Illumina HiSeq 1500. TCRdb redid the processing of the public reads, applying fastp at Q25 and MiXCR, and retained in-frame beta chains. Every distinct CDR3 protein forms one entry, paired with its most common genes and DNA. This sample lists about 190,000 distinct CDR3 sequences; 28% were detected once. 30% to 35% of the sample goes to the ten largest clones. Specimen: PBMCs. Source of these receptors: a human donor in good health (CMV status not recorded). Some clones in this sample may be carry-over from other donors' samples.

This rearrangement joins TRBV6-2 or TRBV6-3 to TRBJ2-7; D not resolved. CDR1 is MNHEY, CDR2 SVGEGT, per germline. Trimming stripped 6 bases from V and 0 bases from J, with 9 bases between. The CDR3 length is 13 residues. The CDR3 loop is CASRRPSSYEQYF. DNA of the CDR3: TGTGCCAGCAGAAGACCAAGCTCCTACGAGCAGTACTTC.

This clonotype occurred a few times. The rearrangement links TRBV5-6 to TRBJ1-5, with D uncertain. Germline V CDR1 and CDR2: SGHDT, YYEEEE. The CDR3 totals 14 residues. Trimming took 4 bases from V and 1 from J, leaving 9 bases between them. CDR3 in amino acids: CASSNSQSNQPQHF. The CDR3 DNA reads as TGTGCCAGCAGCAACAGCCAGAGCAATCAGCCCCAGCATTTT.

CDR3: CASSPVQGRNTEAFF. In nucleotides, the CDR3 is TGTGCCAGCAGTCCGGTACAGGGCCGAAACACTGAAGCTTTCTTT. The chain recombines TRBV6-1 with TRBJ1-1, with D possibly matching TRBD1 (6 bases). The CDR3 is made up of 15 amino acids. Between the trimmed V and J ends, which lost 5 bases and 2 bases, there was a span of 15 bases. In germline, CDR1 is MNHNS, CDR2 SASEGT.

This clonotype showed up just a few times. The DNA for the CDR3 is TGTGCCAGTAGTACCCGGACAGGTGGGAACAATCAGCCCCAGCATTTT. It specifies CASSTRTGGNNQPQHF. The V and J genes are TRBV19 and TRBJ1-5; 7 nucleotides agree with TRBD1. The CDR3 sequence is 16 residues long. V shed 4 bases, J shed 3 bases, and the junction held 9 bases outside the gene matches. Germline values: CDR1 LNHDA, CDR2 SQIVND (reference sequence).

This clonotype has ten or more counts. The CDR3 spells CASSNWTSGNEQFF. In DNA form, the CDR3 reads TGTGCCAGCAGTAACTGGACCAGCGGCAATGAGCAGTTCTTC. V usage is TRBV12-3 or TRBV12-4 and J usage is TRBJ2-1, with D possibly being TRBD2 (5 bases). The CDR3 contains 14 residues. V was shortened by 5 bases and J by 6 bases, with 14 bases between the two germline ends.

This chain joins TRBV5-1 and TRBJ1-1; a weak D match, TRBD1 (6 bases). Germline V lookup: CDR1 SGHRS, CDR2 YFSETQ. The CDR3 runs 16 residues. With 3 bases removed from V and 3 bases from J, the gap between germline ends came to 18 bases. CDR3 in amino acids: CASSSGSMGGDTEAFF. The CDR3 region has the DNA TGCGCCAGCAGCTCCGGTAGTATGGGGGGCGACACTGAAGCTTTCTTT.

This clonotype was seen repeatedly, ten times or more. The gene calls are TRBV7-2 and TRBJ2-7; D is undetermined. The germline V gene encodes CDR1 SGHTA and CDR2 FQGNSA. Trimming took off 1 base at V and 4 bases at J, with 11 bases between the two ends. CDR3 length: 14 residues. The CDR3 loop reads CASSLDPEGYEQYF. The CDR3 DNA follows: TGTGCCAGCAGCTTAGACCCCGAAGGTTACGAGCAGTACTTC.

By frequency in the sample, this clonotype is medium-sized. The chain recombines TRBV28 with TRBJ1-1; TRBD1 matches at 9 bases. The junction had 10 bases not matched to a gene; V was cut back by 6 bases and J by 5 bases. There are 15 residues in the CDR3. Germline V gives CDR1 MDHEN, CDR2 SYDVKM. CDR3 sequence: CASSLRRTGETEAFF. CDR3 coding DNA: TGTGCCAGCAGCCTTCGACGGACAGGGGAAACTGAAGCTTTCTTT. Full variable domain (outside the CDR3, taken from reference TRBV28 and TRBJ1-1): DVKVTQSSRYLVKRTGEKVFLECVQDMDHENMFWYRQDPGLGLRLIYFSYDVKMKEKGDIPEGYSVSREKKERFSLILESASTNQTSMYLCASSLRRTGETEAFFGQGTRLTVV.

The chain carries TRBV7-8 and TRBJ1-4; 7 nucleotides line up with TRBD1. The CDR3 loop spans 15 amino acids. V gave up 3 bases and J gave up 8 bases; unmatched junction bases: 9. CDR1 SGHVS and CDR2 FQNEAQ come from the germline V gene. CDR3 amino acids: CASSLNRGQGEKLFF. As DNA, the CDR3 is TGTGCCAGCAGCTTGAATAGGGGGCAAGGGGAAAAACTGTTTTTT.

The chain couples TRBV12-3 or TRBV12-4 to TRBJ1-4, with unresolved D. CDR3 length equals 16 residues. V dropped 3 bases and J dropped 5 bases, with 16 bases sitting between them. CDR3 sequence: CASSLSQAEGNEKLFF. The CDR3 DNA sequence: TGTGCCAGCAGTTTGAGTCAGGCGGAAGGGAATGAAAAACTGTTTTTT.

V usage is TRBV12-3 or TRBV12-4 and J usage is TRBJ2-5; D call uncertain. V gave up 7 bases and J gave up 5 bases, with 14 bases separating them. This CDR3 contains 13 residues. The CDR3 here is CASTPNLVETQYF. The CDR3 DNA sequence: TGTGCCAGCACCCCGAATTTGGTTGAGACCCAGTACTTC.

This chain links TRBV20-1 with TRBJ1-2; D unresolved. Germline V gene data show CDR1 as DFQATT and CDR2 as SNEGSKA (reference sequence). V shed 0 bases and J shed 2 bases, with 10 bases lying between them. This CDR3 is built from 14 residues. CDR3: CSAREVGGNYGYTF. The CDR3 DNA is TGCAGTGCTAGAGAGGTCGGTGGGAACTATGGCTACACCTTC.

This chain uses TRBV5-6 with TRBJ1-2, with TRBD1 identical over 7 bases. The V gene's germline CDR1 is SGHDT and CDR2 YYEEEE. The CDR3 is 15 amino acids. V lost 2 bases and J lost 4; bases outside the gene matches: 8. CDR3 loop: CASSFRDRLVYGYTF. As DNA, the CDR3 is TGTGCCAGCAGCTTCCGGGACAGACTTGTCTATGGCTACACCTTC.

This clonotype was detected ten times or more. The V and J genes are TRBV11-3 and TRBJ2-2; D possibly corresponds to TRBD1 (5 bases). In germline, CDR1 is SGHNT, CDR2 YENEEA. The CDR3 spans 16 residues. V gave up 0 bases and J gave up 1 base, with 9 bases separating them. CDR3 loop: CASSLDIGENTGELFF. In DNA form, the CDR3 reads TGTGCCAGCAGCTTAGATATAGGGGAGAACACCGGGGAGCTGTTTTTT.

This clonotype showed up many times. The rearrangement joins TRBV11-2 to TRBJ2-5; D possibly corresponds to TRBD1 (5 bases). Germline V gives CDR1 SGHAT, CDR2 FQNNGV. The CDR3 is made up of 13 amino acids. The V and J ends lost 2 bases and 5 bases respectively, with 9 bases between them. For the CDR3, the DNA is TGTGCCAGCAGCTTACAGGGATGGGAGACCCAGTACTTC. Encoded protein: CASSLQGWETQYF. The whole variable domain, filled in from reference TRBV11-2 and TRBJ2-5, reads EAGVAQSPRYKIIEKRQSVAFWCNPISGHATLYWYQQILGQGPKLLIQFQNNGVVDDSQLPKDRFSAERLKGVDSTLKIQPAKLEDSAVYLCASSLQGWETQYFGPGTRLLVL.

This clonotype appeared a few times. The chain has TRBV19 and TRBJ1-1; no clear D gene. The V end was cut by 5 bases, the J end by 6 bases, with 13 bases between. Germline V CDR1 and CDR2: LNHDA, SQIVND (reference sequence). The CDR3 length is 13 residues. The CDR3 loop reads CASSPGPKSEAFF. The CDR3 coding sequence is TGTGCCAGTAGTCCCGGACCCAAGTCTGAAGCTTTCTTT. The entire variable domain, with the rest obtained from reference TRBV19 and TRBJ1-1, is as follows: DGGITQSPKYLFRKEGQNVTLSCEQNLNHDAMYWYRQDPGQGLRLIYYSQIVNDFQKGDIAEGYSVSREKKESFPLTVTSAQKNPTAFYLCASSPGPKSEAFFGQGTRLTVV.

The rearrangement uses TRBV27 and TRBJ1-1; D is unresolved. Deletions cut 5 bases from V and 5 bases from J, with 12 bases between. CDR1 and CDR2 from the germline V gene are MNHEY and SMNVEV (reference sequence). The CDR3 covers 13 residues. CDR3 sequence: CASSAQTRTEAFF. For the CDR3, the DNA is TGTGCCAGCAGTGCTCAGACGAGAACTGAAGCTTTCTTT.

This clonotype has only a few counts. In nucleotides, the CDR3 is TGTGCCTCACAGGGGGGGGCACAGCCCCAGCATTTT. This encodes CASQGGAQPQHF. This sequence joins TRBV6-2 or TRBV6-3 and TRBJ1-5; 8 nucleotides align to TRBD1. CDR1 MNHEY and CDR2 SVGEGT come from the germline V gene. The CDR3 totals 12 residues. V lost 11 bases and J lost 7; bases outside the gene matches: 7.

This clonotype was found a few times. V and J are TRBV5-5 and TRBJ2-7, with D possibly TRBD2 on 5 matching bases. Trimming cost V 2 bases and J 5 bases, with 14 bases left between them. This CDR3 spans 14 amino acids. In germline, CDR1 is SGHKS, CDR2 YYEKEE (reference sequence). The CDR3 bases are TGTGCCAGCAGCTTCGAGGGATGGGGAGACGAGCAGTACTTC. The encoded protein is CASSFEGWGDEQYF.

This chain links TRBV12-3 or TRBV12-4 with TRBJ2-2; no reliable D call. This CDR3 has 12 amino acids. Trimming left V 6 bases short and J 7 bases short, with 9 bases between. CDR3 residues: CASSLFGGELFF. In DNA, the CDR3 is TGTGCCAGCAGCCTTTTTGGCGGGGAGCTGTTTTTT.

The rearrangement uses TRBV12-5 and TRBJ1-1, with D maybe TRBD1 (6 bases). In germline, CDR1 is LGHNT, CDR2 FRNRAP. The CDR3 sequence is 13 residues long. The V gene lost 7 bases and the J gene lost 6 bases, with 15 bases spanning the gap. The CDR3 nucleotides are TGTGCTAGTGCCCCGGATAGGGGGGCTGAAGCTTTCTTT. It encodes CASAPDRGAEAFF.

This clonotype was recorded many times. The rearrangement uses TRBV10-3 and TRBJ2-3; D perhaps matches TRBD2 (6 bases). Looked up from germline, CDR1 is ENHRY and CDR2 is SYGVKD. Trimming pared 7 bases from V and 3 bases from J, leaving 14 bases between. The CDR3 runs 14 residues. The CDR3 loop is CAITATGRTDTQYF. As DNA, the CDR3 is TGTGCCATCACGGCGACGGGGAGGACAGATACGCAGTATTTT.

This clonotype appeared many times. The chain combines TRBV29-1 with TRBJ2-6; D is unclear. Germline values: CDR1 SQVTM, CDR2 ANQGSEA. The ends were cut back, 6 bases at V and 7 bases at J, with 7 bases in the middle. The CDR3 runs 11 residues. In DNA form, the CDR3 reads TGCAGCGTCGCCCGAGCCAACGTCCTGACTTTC. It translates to CSVARANVLTF.

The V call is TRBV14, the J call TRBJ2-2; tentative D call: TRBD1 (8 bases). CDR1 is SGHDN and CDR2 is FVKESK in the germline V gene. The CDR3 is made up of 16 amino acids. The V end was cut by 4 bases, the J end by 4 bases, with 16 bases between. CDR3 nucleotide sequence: TGTGCCAGCAGCCTGGCGAACAGGGGGGGCACCGGGGAGCTGTTTTTT. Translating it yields CASSLANRGGTGELFF.

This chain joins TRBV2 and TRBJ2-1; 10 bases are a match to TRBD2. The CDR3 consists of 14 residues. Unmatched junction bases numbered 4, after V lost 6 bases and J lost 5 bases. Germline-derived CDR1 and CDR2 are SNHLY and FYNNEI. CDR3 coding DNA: TGTGCCAGCAGGTCTGGACTAGCGGACAATGAGCAGTTCTTC. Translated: CASRSGLADNEQFF.

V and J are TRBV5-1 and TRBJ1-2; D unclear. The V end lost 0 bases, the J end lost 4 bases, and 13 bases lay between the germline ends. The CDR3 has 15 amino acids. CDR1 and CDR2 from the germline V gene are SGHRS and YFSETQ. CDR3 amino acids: CASSLEAGHLYGYTF. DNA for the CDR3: TGCGCCAGCAGCTTGGAAGCCGGGCATCTCTATGGCTACACCTTC.

CDR3 protein: CASSARDWGDTQYF. The DNA for the CDR3 is TGTGCCAGCAGCGCCCGGGACTGGGGAGATACGCAGTATTTT. V usage is TRBV7-2 and J usage is TRBJ2-3; possibly TRBD2 for D (6 bases). In germline, CDR1 is SGHTA, CDR2 FQGNSA. V was shortened by 5 bases and J by 5 bases, with 14 bases between the two germline ends. This CDR3 spans 14 amino acids.

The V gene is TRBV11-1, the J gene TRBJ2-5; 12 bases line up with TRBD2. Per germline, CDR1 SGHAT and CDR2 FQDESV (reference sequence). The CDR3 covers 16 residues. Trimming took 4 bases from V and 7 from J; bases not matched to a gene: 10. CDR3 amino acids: CASSSQTSGGTGTQYF. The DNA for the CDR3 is TGTGCCAGCAGCTCCCAGACTAGCGGGGGAACGGGGACCCAGTACTTC. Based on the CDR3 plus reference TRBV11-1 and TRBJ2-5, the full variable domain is EAEVAQSPRYKITEKSQAVAFWCDPISGHATLYWYRQILGQGPELLVQFQDESVVDDSQLPKDRFSAERLKGVDSTLKIQPAELGDSAMYLCASSSQTSGGTGTQYFGPGTRLLVL.

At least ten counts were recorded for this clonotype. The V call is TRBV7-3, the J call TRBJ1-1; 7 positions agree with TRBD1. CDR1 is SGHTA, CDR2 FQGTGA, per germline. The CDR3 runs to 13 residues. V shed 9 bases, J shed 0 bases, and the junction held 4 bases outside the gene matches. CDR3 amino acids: CASSQGVNTEAFF. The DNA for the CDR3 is TGTGCCAGTTCCCAGGGGGTGAACACTGAAGCTTTCTTT.